These 4 T cell receptor beta chains came from one sample sequenced in a study of T cell responses to AZD1222 COVID-19 vaccine. Here immunoSEQ multiplex PCR was the method, and the copy in TCRdb shows in-frame clones only, minus some. The data contain roughly 100,000 clones, around 90% of them singletons. Sequenced material: peripheral blood, taken on day 0 of AZD1222 vaccination. The receptors shown here come from an adult in good health.

The chain is built from TRBV6-5 and TRBJ1-4; D is unresolved. V lost 2 bases to trimming and J lost 6 bases, with 10 bases between them. The CDR3 covers 14 residues. Germline V gives CDR1 MNHEY, CDR2 SVGAGI. CDR3 protein: CASSYGEAYEKLFF. As DNA, the CDR3 is TGTGCCAGCAGTTACGGAGAAGCTTATGAAAAACTGTTTTTT.

The V and J genes are TRBV9 and TRBJ2-5; TRBD1 is a possible D gene (5 bases). CDR1 is SGDLS, CDR2 YYNGEE, per germline. Trimming removed 4 bases from V and 1 base from J, with 14 bases in between. The CDR3 is 15 residues long. DNA for the CDR3: TGTGCCAGCAGCCCCGGTAGGGGCTTCCAAGAGACCCAGTACTTC. Translation: CASSPGRGFQETQYF.

This clone has just a few counts. The chain combines TRBV19 with TRBJ1-2, with a weak D call TRBD1 (6 bases). The CDR3 loop spans 13 amino acids. Germline values: CDR1 LNHDA, CDR2 SQIVND (reference sequence). The V end was cut by 5 bases, the J end by 7 bases, with 14 bases between. This CDR3 reads CASSVEHRAGYTF. The CDR3 nucleotides are TGTGCCAGTAGTGTCGAACACAGGGCTGGCTACACCTTC. The full variable domain, in which reference TRBV19 and TRBJ1-2 provide the parts outside the CDR3, is DGGITQSPKYLFRKEGQNVTLSCEQNLNHDAMYWYRQDPGQGLRLIYYSQIVNDFQKGDIAEGYSVSREKKESFPLTVTSAQKNPTAFYLCASSVEHRAGYTFGSGTRLTVV.

In its sample, this clone was seen once. The rearrangement joins TRBV27 to TRBJ1-6, with TRBD1 as a possible D gene (5 bases). The CDR3 runs to 13 residues. The V end lost 5 bases, the J end lost 8 bases, and 10 bases lay between the germline ends. Germline loops: CDR1 MNHEY, CDR2 SMNVEV (reference sequence). The CDR3 sequence: CASSQGADSPLHF. The CDR3 DNA sequence: TGTGCCAGCAGTCAGGGTGCAGATTCACCCCTCCACTTT.